The T cell receptor (beta chain) described here comes from a study of OX40 agonist ivuxolimab in advanced cancers. On the study more broadly: A mean age of approximately 58 years, range roughly 20 to 90, was recorded, and 82.7% were male. Patients with prior anti-PD-1, anti-PD-L1 or anti-CTLA-4 therapy were eligible; approximately 40% had some. Study results and caveats: Doses of 0.1 to 3.0 mg/kg were accompanied by clonal expansion of CD4+ and CD8+ blood T cells by week 6.

Method: immunoSEQ multiplex PCR; TCRdb's copy keeps in-frame clones and lacks some. Of about 70,000 clones listed, just over 85% were seen once; the top ten hold under 3.5%. Remarks on this clone: The antigen remains unidentified.

Any history of autoimmune disease or systemic immunosuppression disqualified patients. The sample here was CD4+ or CD8+ T cells sorted from blood, taken in a trial of the OX40 agonist ivuxolimab. The clonotype originates from an adult with an advanced solid tumor such as melanoma, head and neck, liver or kidney cancer.

The CDR3 DNA sequence: TGCGCCAGCAGCTTGGCCGGACTAGCGGGGGGCCAAGAGACCCAGTACTTC. It yields the protein CASSLAGLAGGQETQYF. The chain joins TRBV5-1 to TRBJ2-5; TRBD2 aligns across 14 bases. This CDR3 is built from 17 residues. V was pared by 0 bases and J by 1 base, with 2 bases of the junction left unmatched. CDR1 SGHRS and CDR2 YFSETQ come from the germline V gene.